This T cell receptor beta chain was identified during a study of OX40 agonist ivuxolimab in advanced cancers. Clones were read by immunoSEQ multiplex PCR, and TCRdb kept only the in-frame ones, dropping some. This sample has about 93,000 clones, with roughly nine tenths found just once. This CDR3 is built from 14 residues. CDR1 MNHEY and CDR2 SMNVEV come from the germline V gene (reference sequence). V lost 5 bases, J lost 5 bases, and 15 bases lay in between. The V and J genes are TRBV27 and TRBJ2-5; D may be TRBD2 (6 bases). The sequences come from CD4+ or CD8+ T cells sorted from blood, collected in a trial of the OX40 agonist ivuxolimab. The TCR sequence derives from an adult with an advanced solid tumor such as melanoma, head and neck, liver or kidney cancer. In DNA form, the CDR3 reads TGTGCCAGCAGTCCCTGGACTAAGGAGGAGACCCAGTACTTC. Translating it yields CASSPWTKEETQYF.